Below, one T cell receptor beta chain is given with its context. Its antigen is currently unknown. The sample belongs to a study of OX40 agonist ivuxolimab in advanced cancers. As for the study in general: Prior therapy, whether anti-PD-1, anti-PD-L1 or anti-CTLA-4, was allowed, and more than 35% had some.

Findings and limits, study-wide: CD4+ T cells averaged fewer expanded clones than CD8+ T cells.

Profiled with immunoSEQ multiplex PCR; TCRdb holds only in-frame clones, not every one. The sample includes approximately 70,000 clones, 65% to 90% of them seen just once. The J segment lost 5 bases and the V segment lost 8 bases, leaving 10 bases of the junction unmatched. CDR3 length equals 15 residues. Germline V gene lookup returns CDR1 MNHEY and CDR2 SMNVEV (reference sequence). V gene TRBV27 combines with J gene TRBJ2-2; 8 nucleotides match TRBD1. This clonotype was sampled from an adult with an advanced solid tumor such as melanoma, head and neck, liver or kidney cancer. Specimen: CD4+ or CD8+ T cells sorted from blood, collected in a trial of the OX40 agonist ivuxolimab. The CDR3 is CASSLDRVGTGELFF. CDR3 bases: TGTGCCAGCTCCCTGGACAGGGTGGGGACCGGGGAGCTGTTTTTT.